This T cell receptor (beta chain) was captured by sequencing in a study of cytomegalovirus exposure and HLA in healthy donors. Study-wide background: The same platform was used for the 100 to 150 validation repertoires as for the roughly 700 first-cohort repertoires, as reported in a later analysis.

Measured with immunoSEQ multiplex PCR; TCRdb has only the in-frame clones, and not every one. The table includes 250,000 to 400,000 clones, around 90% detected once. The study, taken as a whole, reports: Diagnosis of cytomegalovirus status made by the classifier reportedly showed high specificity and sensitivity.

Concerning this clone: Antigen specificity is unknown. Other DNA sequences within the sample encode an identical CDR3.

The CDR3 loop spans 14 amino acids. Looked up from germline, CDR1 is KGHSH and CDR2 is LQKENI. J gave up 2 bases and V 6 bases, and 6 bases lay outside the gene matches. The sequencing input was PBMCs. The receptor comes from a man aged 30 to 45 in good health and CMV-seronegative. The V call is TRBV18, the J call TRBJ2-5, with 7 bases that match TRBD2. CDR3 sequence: CASSPRTRQETQYF. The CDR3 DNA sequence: TGTGCCAGCTCGCCGCGGACTAGACAAGAGACCCAGTACTTC.